A single sample gave rise to the 19 T cell receptor beta chains below, sequenced in a study of blood T cell repertoires in COVID-19. This table comes from immunoSEQ multiplex PCR, and its TCRdb copy is limited to in-frame clones, with some not included. The sample has over 250,000 clones; roughly 90% are singletons. Input material: PBMCs or T cells enriched from blood (not recorded which). Receptor source: a woman aged 50 to 60 who had recovered from COVID-19.

V and J are TRBV7-9 and TRBJ1-4; 11 bases align to TRBD1. The junction had 15 bases not matched to a gene; V was cut back by 5 bases and J by 16 bases. The CDR3 has 15 amino acids. CDR1 is SEHNR and CDR2 is FQNEAQ in the germline V gene (reference sequence). This CDR3 reads CASSRSGQGVTKWFF. The DNA for the CDR3 is TGTGCCAGCAGCCGATCGGGACAGGGGGTTACGAAATGGTTTTTT.

V gene TRBV20-1 combines with J gene TRBJ2-1, with 12 nucleotides matching TRBD2. Germline CDR1 and CDR2: DFQATT and SNEGSKA (reference sequence). CDR3 length: 19 residues. Unmatched junction bases numbered 17, after V lost 3 bases and J lost 5 bases. Written as DNA, the CDR3 is TGCAGTGCTAGTAGGCCGGGACTAGCGGGCATTCATGGGGACAATGAGCAGTTCTTC. Its translation is CSASRPGLAGIHGDNEQFF.

The chain couples TRBV2 to TRBJ1-3, with 8 bases matching TRBD1. V was pared by 2 bases and J by 8 bases, with 2 bases of the junction left unmatched. The CDR3 is 13 residues long. Germline lookup yields CDR1 SNHLY and CDR2 FYNNEI. In DNA, the CDR3 is TGTGCCAGCAGTGAAACAGGGGGACACACCATATATTTT. Amino acids: CASSETGGHTIYF.

The chain links TRBV6-5 to TRBJ1-5; D perhaps matches TRBD1 (5 bases). CDR1 and CDR2 (germline): MNHEY, SVGAGI. This CDR3 spans 16 amino acids. V was pared by 1 base and J by 1 base, with 11 bases between. The CDR3 region has the DNA TGTGCCAGCAGTTACTGGGTCAGGGTGAGCAATCAGCCCCAGCATTTT. Its protein is CASSYWVRVSNQPQHF.

This sequence joins TRBV29-1 and TRBJ1-3, with unresolved D. CDR1 and CDR2 from the germline V gene are SQVTM and ANQGSEA. The CDR3 totals 13 residues. Trimming shortened V by 2 bases and J by 2 bases, and 7 bases separated the two germline ends. The CDR3 nucleotides are TGCAGCGTTGAATCGGTTACTGGAAACACCATATATTTT. Protein sequence: CSVESVTGNTIYF. Together with reference TRBV29-1 and TRBJ1-3, the CDR3 gives the full variable domain: SAVISQKPSRDICQRGTSLTIQCQVDSQVTMMFWYRQQPGQSLTLIATANQGSEATYESGFVIDKFPISRPNLTFSTLTVSNMSPEDSSIYLCSVESVTGNTIYFGEGSWLTVV.

The rearrangement links TRBV28 to TRBJ1-2; TRBD1 matches 10 bases. The germline V gene has CDR1 MDHEN and CDR2 SYDVKM. Trimming removed 6 bases from V and 1 base from J; junction bases left unmatched: 2. There are 14 residues in the CDR3. In nucleotides, the CDR3 is TGTGCCAGCAGCCGGGACAGGGGTAACTATGGCTACACCTTC. It is translated as CASSRDRGNYGYTF.

About this clone: The identical CDR3 is also encoded by other nucleotide sequences in the sample. J is TRBJ2-7 and V is TRBV15; D perhaps matches TRBD1 (6 bases). This CDR3 region has 12 residues. V was trimmed by 5 bases and J by 3 bases, leaving 8 bases between them. From germline, CDR1 is LNHNV and CDR2 YYDKDF (reference sequence). The CDR3 DNA reads TGTGCCACCAGCCGGGACAACTACGAGCAGTACTTC. The encoded protein is CATSRDNYEQYF.

CDR3 residues: CASSPTGGGGAGELFF. The CDR3 DNA follows: TGTGCCAGCAGCCCCACCGGTGGTGGCGGCGCCGGGGAGCTGTTTTTT. The chain has TRBV5-4 and TRBJ2-2; D is unclear. Between the trimmed V and J ends, which lost 4 bases and 6 bases, there was a span of 19 bases. Germline CDR1 is SGHNT and CDR2 is YYREEE (reference sequence). CDR3 length: 16 amino acids.

The chain recombines TRBV19 with TRBJ1-2; D is possibly TRBD1 (6 bases). The CDR3 length is 12 residues. The germline CDR1 and CDR2 sequences are LNHDA and SQIVND (reference sequence). V was trimmed by 11 bases and J by 3 bases, leaving 13 bases between them. DNA for the CDR3: TGTGCCGGTCGAACAGGGCACTATGGCTACACCTTC. Protein product: CAGRTGHYGYTF.

With regard to this clone: Other DNA sequences within the sample encode an identical CDR3. The rearrangement joins TRBV18 to TRBJ1-2; the D is unclear. The V end lost 2 bases, the J end lost 2 bases, and 6 bases lay between the germline ends. The CDR3 covers 13 residues. Germline values: CDR1 KGHSH, CDR2 LQKENI. CDR3 coding DNA: TGTGCCAGCTCACCAGAGCGGAACTATGGCTACACCTTC. Its translation is CASSPERNYGYTF.

V and J are TRBV18 and TRBJ2-3, with TRBD2 matching 8 bases. Germline trimming cut 5 bases from V and 6 bases from J; bases unmatched to any gene: 13. Germline assignment: CDR1 KGHSH and CDR2 LQKENI. The CDR3 sequence is 16 residues long. CDR3 region: CASSSLRLAFADTQYF. CDR3 DNA sequence: TGTGCCAGCTCATCTTTGCGACTAGCGTTCGCCGATACGCAGTATTTT.

This chain links TRBV5-1 with TRBJ2-3, with D unresolved. The V end was cut by 4 bases, the J end by 3 bases, with 9 bases between. The germline gives CDR1 SGHRS, CDR2 YFSETQ. The CDR3 is made up of 13 amino acids. The DNA of the CDR3 is TGCGCCAGCAGCATGGACCAGACAGATACGCAGTATTTT. It specifies CASSMDQTDTQYF. Looking up the rest from reference TRBV5-1 and TRBJ2-3 gives the full variable domain: KAGVTQTPRYLIKTRGQQVTLSCSPISGHRSVSWYQQTPGQGLQFLFEYFSETQRNKGNFPGRFSGRQFSNSRSEMNVSTLELGDSALYLCASSMDQTDTQYFGPGTRLTVL.

This clone has more than one count but fewer than ten. V and J are TRBV18 and TRBJ1-2; D is ambiguous. CDR3 length equals 14 residues. Looked up from germline, CDR1 is KGHSH and CDR2 is LQKENI. Trimming left V 5 bases short and J 2 bases short, with 12 bases between. The chain's CDR3 is CASSTTTGNYGYTF. The CDR3 nucleotides are TGTGCCAGCTCAACAACGACGGGAAACTATGGCTACACCTTC.

The chain is built from TRBV3-1 (or the pseudogene TRBV3-2) and TRBJ2-7; no clear D gene. V lost 1 base and J lost 6, with 7 bases in between. Per germline, CDR1 LGHDT and CDR2 YNNKEL (reference sequence). The CDR3 has 12 residues. The CDR3 DNA reads TGTGCCAGCAGCCAAGTGTCCAGCGAGCAGTACTTC. Its protein is CASSQVSSEQYF.

The chain combines TRBV4-3 with TRBJ1-4, with a possible D match to TRBD1 (6 bases). The CDR3 has 15 amino acids. The germline V and J ends were trimmed by 0 bases and 10 bases, with 15 bases remaining between them. The germline V gene encodes CDR1 LGHNA and CDR2 YSLEER. CDR3 residues: CASSQERWGHRKLFF. CDR3 coding DNA: TGCGCCAGCAGCCAAGAAAGGTGGGGGCACAGAAAACTGTTTTTT.

V gene TRBV5-6 combines with J gene TRBJ2-4; D is possibly TRBD1 (6 bases). The length of the CDR3 is 17 residues. Germline V lookup: CDR1 SGHDT, CDR2 YYEEEE. V shed 4 bases and J shed 3 bases, with 20 bases lying between them. CDR3 in amino acids: CASSSSRGGVYKNIQYF. The CDR3 DNA sequence: TGTGCCAGCAGCAGCTCCCGAGGGGGAGTTTACAAAAACATTCAGTACTTC.

V usage is TRBV29-1 and J usage is TRBJ1-1; 7 bases fit TRBD1. Trimming cost V 8 bases and J 3 bases; bases outside gene matches: 9. CDR3 size: 13 residues. Germline V gene lookup returns CDR1 SQVTM and CDR2 ANQGSEA. The CDR3 DNA is TGCAGCATCGCCCGACAGGGTGACACTGAAGCTTTCTTT. Translated: CSIARQGDTEAFF.

The genes are TRBV11-2 and TRBJ1-4; no reliable D call. The V end was cut by 6 bases, the J end by 8 bases, with 22 bases between. The germline V gene has CDR1 SGHAT and CDR2 FQNNGV. This CDR3 has 16 residues. The CDR3 spells CASRLRVEGLGEKLFF. The CDR3 region has the DNA TGTGCCAGCAGGCTCCGGGTCGAGGGCTTGGGAGAAAAACTGTTTTTT.

The genes are TRBV2 and TRBJ2-3, with D possibly matching TRBD2 (5 bases). The CDR3 consists of 18 residues. V lost 3 bases, J lost 11 bases, and 30 bases lay in between. The germline V gene encodes CDR1 SNHLY and CDR2 FYNNEI. CDR3 in amino acids: CASSEARVALPPAAEQYF. The CDR3, as DNA: TGTGCCAGCAGTGAGGCCCGGGTAGCGCTCCCTCCGGCCGCCGAGCAGTATTTT. The full variable domain, completed using reference TRBV2 and TRBJ2-3, is EPEVTQTPSHQVTQMGQEVILRCVPISNHLYFYWYRQILGQKVEFLVSFYNNEISEKSEIFDDQFSVERPDGSNFTLKIRSTKLEDSAMYFCASSEARVALPPAAEQYFGPGTRLTVL.